This is a list of T cell receptor beta chains from one sample in a study of blood T cell repertoires in COVID-19. This table comes from immunoSEQ multiplex PCR, and its TCRdb copy is limited to in-frame clones, with some not included. The sample holds 50,000 to 70,000 clones, around 86% seen once. Sequenced input: peripheral blood. These receptors all stem from a human donor with active COVID-19. The donor label of this sample is uncertain. Each CDR3 is given with its conserved first and last residue. D genes are given only for firm matches. Size is omitted from some rows. Given values are once, few, many or a class for expanded clones.

J | V | D | size | DNA | CDR3
TRBJ2-2 | TRBV9 | TRBD2 | - | TGTGCCAGCAGCGTAGGCTGGGGGGGGACTAGAATGTCCTATGACACCGGGGAGCTGTTTTTT | CASSVGWGGTRMSYDTGELFF
TRBJ1-1 | TRBV2 | - | - | TGTGCCGGGGCTGACGGGTCCATGAACACTGAAGCTTTCTTT | CAGADGSMNTEAFF
TRBJ2-1 | TRBV5-5 | - | - | TGTGCCAGCAGCTTGTCCCCCGACCTCAGGGGGCAGTTCTTC | CASSLSPDLRGQFF
TRBJ1-4 | TRBV28 | - | - | TGTGCCAGCAGTCCTCTAACAGGGCGGGTTTATCTAGATGAAAAACTGTTTTTT | CASSPLTGRVYLDEKLFF
TRBJ1-4 | TRBV6-2/TRBV6-3 | - | once | TGTGCCAGCAGTTCAACTTCCCTGGGGGGTGAAAAACTGTTTTTT | CASSSTSLGGEKLFF
TRBJ1-1 | TRBV6-2/TRBV6-3 | - | - | TGTGCCAGCAGTTACTTTGGCAACACTGAAGCTTTCTTT | CASSYFGNTEAFF
TRBJ2-1 | TRBV30 | TRBD2 | - | TGTGCCTGGAGTGTTAGTAGCGGGGGGCCGAATGAGCAGTTCTTC | CAWSVSSGGPNEQFF
TRBJ2-7 | TRBV28 | TRBD2 | - | TGTGCCAGCAGTTTAGCGGGAGGGCCCCACGAGCAGTACTTC | CASSLAGGPHEQYF
TRBJ2-7 | TRBV6-5 | - | - | TGTGCCAGCACCCCACGCTATGACAGGCCCTACGAGCAGTACTTC | CASTPRYDRPYEQYF
TRBJ1-5 | TRBV15 | - | - | TGTGCCACCAGCAGAGCAGGAGGCGGGCAGCCCCAGCATTTT | CATSRAGGGQPQHF
TRBJ1-1 | TRBV18 | - | - | TGTGCCAGCTCACCACCGAGCCTAGACACTGAAGCTTTCTTT | CASSPPSLDTEAFF
TRBJ1-2 | TRBV3-1/TRBV3-2 | TRBD1 | - | TGTGCCAGCAGCCCTCGACAGGGGGTAAACTATGGCTACACCTTC | CASSPRQGVNYGYTF
TRBJ2-7 | TRBV25-1 | TRBD1 | - | TGTGCCAGCAGTGAAGATTTACCGGGACAGGGCCTCTCCTACGAGCAGTACTTC | CASSEDLPGQGLSYEQYF
TRBJ2-4 | TRBV5-5 | TRBD2 | - | TGTGCCAGCTACCGGGGGCCTAGCGGGAACCAAGCCAAAAACATTCAGTACTTC | CASYRGPSGNQAKNIQYF
TRBJ2-1 | TRBV6-5 | TRBD1 | - | TGTGCCAGCAGACAGGGGGTTAACCGCAATGAGCAGTTCTTC | CASRQGVNRNEQFF
TRBJ1-5 | TRBV4-1 | - | - | TGCGCCAGCAGCCAAGAACGGGATCAGCCCCAGCATTTT | CASSQERDQPQHF
TRBJ2-7 | TRBV28 | - | - | TGTGCCAGCACGGGAGCGGGACAAGGCTACGAGCAGTACTTC | CASTGAGQGYEQYF
TRBJ1-2 | TRBV14 | - | - | TGTGCCAGCGCCTGGACGGGCGCGGGGGGCTACACCTTC | CASAWTGAGGYTF
TRBJ2-7 | TRBV5-6 | TRBD1 | few | TGTGCCAGCAGCCGAGTGGGACAGGGGGCGCGGGAGCAGTACTTC | CASSRVGQGAREQYF
TRBJ2-3 | TRBV5-1 | - | - | TGCGCCAGCAGCTCTAGCACAGATACGCAGTATTTT | CASSSSTDTQYF
TRBJ1-2 | TRBV7-3 | TRBD1 | - | TGTGCCAGCAGCTCGGGACAGGGGATCGGCTACACCTTC | CASSSGQGIGYTF
TRBJ1-1 | TRBV7-9 | - | - | TGTGCCAGCAGCTTAGCAGGGGCGAACACTGAAGCTTTCTTT | CASSLAGANTEAFF
TRBJ2-5 | TRBV27 | - | - | TGTGCCAGCAGTTCTAAGGGGCGAGAGACCCAGTACTTC | CASSSKGRETQYF
TRBJ2-3 | TRBV5-1 | - | medium-sized | TGCGCCAGCAAAGCGAGTAGCACAGATACGCAGTATTTT | CASKASSTDTQYF
TRBJ1-1 | TRBV6-1 | - | - | TGTGCCAGCAGTGAAATCGGGGGAATTGAAGCTTTCTTT | CASSEIGGIEAFF
TRBJ2-5 | TRBV27 | TRBD1 | - | TGTGCCAGCAGGGACAGGAGGGAGACCCAGTACTTC | CASRDRRETQYF
TRBJ2-7 | TRBV19 | TRBD1 | - | TGTGCCACTACCGACAGGGTCTCCTACGAGCAGTACTTC | CATTDRVSYEQYF
TRBJ1-4 | TRBV28 | TRBD1 | - | TGTGCCAGCACCAATCCTGGGACAGGGGGCCCAACTAATGAAAAACTGTTTTTT | CASTNPGTGGPTNEKLFF
TRBJ2-1 | TRBV3-1/TRBV3-2 | - | - | TGTGCCAGCAGCCGCGGAAGGCATGAGCAGTTCTTC | CASSRGRHEQFF
TRBJ2-5 | TRBV5-1 | - | - | TGCGCCAGCAGCTATCAGGGTAGGGAGACCCAGTACTTC | CASSYQGRETQYF